The clone carrying this T cell receptor beta chain was counted only a few times. The sample originates from a study of shared T cell receptors in the human thymus. CDR3 size: 12 residues. The germline CDR1 and CDR2 sequences are SGDLS and YYNGEE. V lost 10 bases, J lost 5 bases, and 12 bases lay in between. Using immunoSEQ multiplex PCR, the repertoire was profiled, and TCRdb retains in-frame clones only, with some absent. Seen here are some 720,000 clones, over 75% observed once, and the top ten hold about 0.01%. These data were likewise used in another study, on human thymus T cells. From that report: Resections from corrective heart surgery provided thymus tissue. It looked as if thymic and blood repertoires used V and J genes in a biased way.

This clonotype was obtained from a boy in the first two years of life with a congenital heart defect. The sample consisted of thymocytes. V and J are TRBV9 and TRBJ2-2, with D possibly being TRBD2 (7 bases). In nucleotides, the CDR3 is TGTGCCGAAGGGGGAGGGACCGGGGAGCTGTTTTTT. Its protein product is CAEGGGTGELFF.